The 31 T cell receptor beta chains reported below all come from one sample, sequenced in a study of vaccination effects on CD4 cells after COVID-19. With the ViraFEST assay, the study expanded antigen-specific CD4+ T cells using viral peptide pools, then sequenced them. Isolation of CD4+ T cells took place after 10 days of culture. All vaccine recipients tested negative for nucleocapsid antibodies and had never contracted SARS-CoV-2 infection. Here immunoSEQ multiplex PCR was the method, and the copy in TCRdb shows in-frame clones only, minus some. The sample records about 73,000 clones, 78% being singletons. These receptors lack a known antigen. The sequencing here drew on CD4+ T cells from PBMCs cultured with SARS-CoV-2 spike peptides, taken before COVID-19 vaccination. These receptors were obtained from a human donor who received a COVID-19 vaccine.

This chain connects TRBV7-2 to TRBJ2-3; D unclear. V shed 2 bases and J shed 6 bases, with 6 bases lying between them. Germline lookup yields CDR1 SGHTA and CDR2 FQGNSA. The CDR3 covers 12 residues. The CDR3 loop reads CASSLTRDTQYF. CDR3 nucleotide sequence: TGTGCCAGCAGCTTAACCCGGGATACGCAGTATTTT.

The V and J genes are TRBV24-1 and TRBJ2-3; D perhaps matches TRBD1 (6 bases). Germline assignment: CDR1 KGHDR and CDR2 SFDVKD. The germline V and J ends were trimmed by 6 bases and 5 bases, with 17 bases remaining between them. The CDR3 loop spans 15 amino acids. As DNA, the CDR3 is TGTGCCACCAGTCAAGACGGCACCAGGGGAGATACGCAGTATTTT. Its protein product is CATSQDGTRGDTQYF.

This clone was found once. The chain carries TRBV5-4 and TRBJ1-6, with TRBD1 identical over 10 bases. Germline V gene data show CDR1 as SGHNT and CDR2 as YYREEE (reference sequence). The trim removed 3 bases at V and 4 bases at J, leaving 1 base unmatched. This CDR3 region has 15 residues. This chain's CDR3 is CASSSDRGYNSPLHF. DNA for the CDR3: TGTGCCAGCAGCTCGGACAGGGGGTATAATTCACCCCTCCACTTT. The full variable domain, in which reference TRBV5-4 and TRBJ1-6 provide the parts outside the CDR3, is ETGVTQSPTHLIKTRGQQVTLRCSSQSGHNTVSWYQQALGQGPQFIFQYYREEENGRGNFPPRFSGLQFPNYSSELNVNALELDDSALYLCASSSDRGYNSPLHFGNGTRLTVT.

The chain links TRBV28 to TRBJ2-7; tentatively, D is TRBD2 (7 bases). This CDR3 comprises 15 residues. The germline V gene has CDR1 MDHEN and CDR2 SYDVKM. Between the trimmed V and J ends, which lost 5 bases and 5 bases, there was a span of 19 bases. The CDR3 DNA sequence: TGTGCCAGCAGTCCCCTACGAGGGGGGGGAAACGAGCAGTACGTC. Its protein is CASSPLRGGGNEQYV.

This sequence joins TRBV18 and TRBJ1-1; D gene ambiguous. V was shortened by 4 bases and J by 2 bases, with 11 bases between the two germline ends. The CDR3 contains 14 residues. CDR1 and CDR2 from the germline V gene are KGHSH and LQKENI. The CDR3 sequence is CASSQSGLNTEAFF. DNA of the CDR3: TGTGCCAGCTCACAAAGCGGACTAAACACTGAAGCTTTCTTT.

This clone was detected only a few times. This chain links TRBV30 with TRBJ2-6; 10 nucleotides line up with TRBD2. J lost 4 bases, V lost 2 bases, and 8 bases had no gene match. The V gene's germline CDR1 is GTSNPN and CDR2 SVGIG (reference sequence). The CDR3 loop spans 17 amino acids. The CDR3 reads CAWSRERGGRGANVLTF. The CDR3 nucleotides read TGTGCCTGGAGTAGGGAGCGGGGGGGCCGCGGGGCCAACGTCCTGACTTTC. The complete variable domain, with remaining parts taken from reference TRBV30 and TRBJ2-6, reads SQTIHQWPATLVQPVGSPLSLECTVEGTSNPNLYWYRQAAGRGLQLLFYSVGIGQISSEVPQNLSASRPQDRQFILSSKKLLLSDSGFYLCAWSRERGGRGANVLTFGAGSRLTVL.

The rearrangement joins TRBV9 to TRBJ2-1; TRBD2 matches at 8 bases. Germline V CDR1 and CDR2: SGDLS, YYNGEE. The ends lost 1 base at V and 4 bases at J; junction bases unmatched: 7. The CDR3 has 16 residues. CDR3 amino acids: CASSVTGGAPYNEQFF. The CDR3 coding sequence is TGTGCCAGCAGCGTAACCGGGGGGGCTCCTTACAATGAGCAGTTCTTC.

The J gene is TRBJ2-1, the V gene TRBV6-4; 9 bases fit TRBD1. The length of the CDR3 is 13 residues. V lost 7 bases, J lost 7 bases, and 5 bases stayed unmatched. CDR1 and CDR2 (germline): MRHNA, SNTAGT. CDR3 sequence (DNA): TGTGCCAGCAAGGTGACAGGGGGGAATGAGCAGTTCTTC. Residues: CASKVTGGNEQFF.

The chain uses TRBV20-1 and TRBJ1-2; D is unresolved. V gave up 3 bases and J gave up 0 bases, with 14 bases separating them. The CDR3 totals 15 residues. Looked up from germline, CDR1 is DFQATT and CDR2 is SNEGSKA (reference sequence). CDR3 sequence: CSASWAKTANYGYTF. For the CDR3, the DNA is TGCAGTGCTAGTTGGGCTAAAACAGCTAACTATGGCTACACCTTC.

This chain uses TRBV10-2 with TRBJ1-2, with TRBD1 identical over 7 bases. V trimming: 6 bases; J trimming: 7 bases; junction bases outside the gene matches: 8. Germline V gene sequence: CDR1 WSHSY, CDR2 SAAADI. The CDR3 totals 13 residues. The CDR3 DNA reads as TGCGCCAGCAGCCCCGACAGGGATCCTGGCTACACCTTC. Amino acid sequence: CASSPDRDPGYTF.

The table lists this clone with a count of one. V gene TRBV2 combines with J gene TRBJ2-7; 7 nucleotides agree with TRBD1. The CDR3 has 13 residues. V trimming: 7 bases; J trimming: 2 bases; junction bases outside the gene matches: 5. Germline CDR1 and CDR2: SNHLY and FYNNEI. CDR3 residues: CASTQDRPYEQYV. CDR3 in DNA: TGTGCCAGCACCCAGGACAGGCCCTACGAGCAGTACGTC.

The rearrangement uses TRBV5-5 and TRBJ2-5; 12 bases are shared with TRBD2. Per the germline V gene, CDR1 is SGHKS and CDR2 is YYEKEE (reference sequence). V gave up 4 bases and J gave up 5 bases; unmatched junction bases: 9. The CDR3 is 16 amino acids. This CDR3 is CASSLAGGTPGETQYF. In DNA form, the CDR3 reads TGTGCCAGCAGCCTAGCGGGGGGGACTCCCGGGGAGACCCAGTACTTC. Supplemented by reference TRBV5-5 and TRBJ2-5, the full variable domain reads DAGVTQSPTHLIKTRGQQVTLRCSPISGHKSVSWYQQVLGQGPQFIFQYYEKEERGRGNFPDRFSARQFPNYSSELNVNALLLGDSALYLCASSLAGGTPGETQYFGPGTRLLVL.

This sequence joins TRBV7-2 and TRBJ2-3; tentatively, D is TRBD1 (6 bases). Per the germline V gene, CDR1 is SGHTA and CDR2 is FQGNSA. The CDR3 is made up of 13 amino acids. V was cut by 5 bases and J by 4 bases, with 10 bases left in between. The chain's CDR3 is CASSLQGADTQYF. CDR3 coding DNA: TGTGCCAGCAGCCTACAGGGCGCAGATACGCAGTATTTT.

The gene calls are TRBV20-1 and TRBJ2-2, with no clear D. This CDR3 is built from 14 residues. With 3 bases removed from V and 0 bases from J, the gap between germline ends came to 8 bases. Germline lookup yields CDR1 DFQATT and CDR2 SNEGSKA (reference sequence). CDR3 sequence reads: CSASRQTNTGELFF. CDR3 sequence (DNA): TGCAGTGCTAGTAGGCAGACGAACACCGGGGAGCTGTTTTTT.

The sample holds a few counts of this clone. The chain employs TRBV2 and TRBJ2-1, with TRBD1 matching over 9 bases. V was clipped by 9 bases and J by 4 bases; unmatched bases: 7. The CDR3 consists of 14 residues. The V gene's germline CDR1 is SNHLY and CDR2 FYNNEI. CDR3 sequence: CASKTTGGYNEQFF. The CDR3 DNA sequence: TGTGCCAGTAAAACGACAGGGGGGTACAATGAGCAGTTCTTC. Filled out from reference TRBV2 and TRBJ2-1, the complete variable domain reads EPEVTQTPSHQVTQMGQEVILRCVPISNHLYFYWYRQILGQKVEFLVSFYNNEISEKSEIFDDQFSVERPDGSNFTLKIRSTKLEDSAMYFCASKTTGGYNEQFFGPGTRLTVL.

The V gene is TRBV5-6, the J gene TRBJ1-5, with D perhaps matching TRBD1 (6 bases). This CDR3 contains 14 residues. V was clipped by 1 base and J by 6 bases, with 11 bases between them. Germline lookup yields CDR1 SGHDT and CDR2 YYEEEE. The CDR3 loop is CASSLWGPAQPQHF. The CDR3 bases are TGTGCCAGCAGCTTGTGGGGGCCCGCTCAGCCCCAGCATTTT.

J is TRBJ1-5 and V is TRBV14; TRBD1 matches at 9 bases. In germline, CDR1 is SGHDN, CDR2 FVKESK. The trim removed 3 bases at V and 6 bases at J, leaving 9 bases unmatched. CDR3 size: 16 residues. CDR3 sequence reads: CASSQRDRVAAQPQHF. CDR3 bases: TGTGCCAGCAGCCAGCGGGACAGGGTCGCCGCTCAGCCCCAGCATTTT.

The rearrangement uses TRBV19 and TRBJ1-5, with 10 bases matching TRBD1. The CDR3 runs 17 residues. The trim removed 9 bases at V and 0 bases at J, leaving 11 bases unmatched. Germline CDR1 reads LNHDA; CDR2 reads SQIVND (reference sequence). The CDR3 sequence is CASDTGQGVYSNQPQHF. The DNA for the CDR3 is TGTGCCAGCGACACCGGACAGGGGGTCTATAGCAATCAGCCCCAGCATTTT.

The chain couples TRBV2 to TRBJ1-4; no reliable D call. Trimming cost V 8 bases and J 7 bases, with 20 bases left between them. The germline V gene encodes CDR1 SNHLY and CDR2 FYNNEI. The CDR3 contains 15 residues. The DNA for the CDR3 is TGTGCCAGCTTCGGTGAGGGTATATTTGGTGAAAAACTGTTTTTT. Protein sequence: CASFGEGIFGEKLFF.

This chain uses TRBV24-1 with TRBJ1-2; 7 nucleotides agree with TRBD1. V was pared by 3 bases and J by 4 bases, with 4 bases of the junction left unmatched. The CDR3 is made up of 14 amino acids. Germline CDR1 reads KGHDR; CDR2 reads SFDVKD. DNA of the CDR3: TGTGCCACCAGTGATAGGGACAGAATCTATGGCTACACCTTC. Translated, it gives CATSDRDRIYGYTF.

The V call is TRBV10-3, the J call TRBJ2-1; D might be TRBD2 (6 bases). The V gene lost 2 bases and the J gene lost 5 bases, with 13 bases spanning the gap. The length of the CDR3 is 15 residues. Germline V gene lookup returns CDR1 ENHRY and CDR2 SYGVKD. CDR3 protein: CAISETSLHNNEQFF. In nucleotides, the CDR3 is TGTGCCATCAGTGAGACTAGCCTCCACAACAATGAGCAGTTCTTC.

The J gene is TRBJ1-5, the V gene TRBV4-1, with TRBD1 as a possible D gene (6 bases). Germline V gene lookup returns CDR1 MGHRA and CDR2 YSYEKL. V was shortened by 2 bases and J by 6 bases, with 17 bases between the two germline ends. This CDR3 has 16 residues. Here the CDR3 reads CASSQPGQGSAQPQHF. CDR3 bases: TGCGCCAGCAGCCAACCTGGGCAGGGGTCTGCTCAGCCCCAGCATTTT.

This rearrangement joins TRBV12-5 to TRBJ1-1; D is perhaps TRBD1 (5 bases). V lost 1 base and J lost 10, with 16 bases in between. Germline loops: CDR1 LGHNT, CDR2 FRNRAP. There are 14 residues in the CDR3. The CDR3 spells CASGLDGLGGRAFF. CDR3 sequence (DNA): TGTGCTAGTGGTTTGGATGGGTTGGGGGGAAGAGCTTTCTTT.

The rearrangement joins TRBV7-8 to TRBJ1-6; D possibly corresponds to TRBD1 (6 bases). V was shortened by 5 bases and J by 7 bases, with 21 bases between the two germline ends. This CDR3 is 17 amino acids long. Germline V CDR1 and CDR2: SGHVS, FQNEAQ. The CDR3: CASSPWGQRATNSPLHF. In nucleotides, the CDR3 is TGTGCCAGCAGCCCGTGGGGACAACGGGCAACGAATTCACCCCTCCACTTT. Supplemented by reference TRBV7-8 and TRBJ1-6, the full variable domain reads GAGVSQSPRYKVAKRGQDVALRCDPISGHVSLFWYQQALGQGPEFLTYFQNEAQLDKSGLPSDRFFAERPEGSVSTLKIQRTQQEDSAVYLCASSPWGQRATNSPLHFGNGTRLTVT.

Only one count was recorded for this clone. V is TRBV24-1 and J is TRBJ2-3; D is ambiguous. Deletions cut 4 bases from V and 8 bases from J, with 9 bases between. From germline, CDR1 is KGHDR and CDR2 SFDVKD. The CDR3 is 12 amino acids. CDR3: CATSDPPGTQYF. The CDR3 DNA sequence: TGTGCCACCAGTGACCCGCCGGGTACGCAGTATTTT.

The chain combines TRBV10-1 with TRBJ2-2; TRBD1 matches at 12 bases. This CDR3 region has 14 residues. V lost 5 bases and J lost 9; bases outside the gene matches: 4. Germline-derived CDR1 and CDR2 are WNHNN and SYGVQD (reference sequence). The CDR3 here is CASSPGQGARELFF. The CDR3 DNA reads as TGCGCCAGCAGTCCGGGACAGGGGGCCCGGGAGCTGTTTTTT.

V is TRBV2 and J is TRBJ2-5; 12 bases map to TRBD2. The germline CDR1 and CDR2 sequences are SNHLY and FYNNEI. J was trimmed by 5 bases and V by 6 bases; bases with no gene match: 10. The length of the CDR3 is 16 residues. The CDR3 here is CASSVQLAGGPETQYF. DNA for the CDR3: TGTGCCAGCAGCGTACAACTAGCGGGGGGCCCCGAGACCCAGTACTTC.

About this clone itself: Other nucleotide sequences from this sample produce the same CDR3. V is TRBV27 and J is TRBJ1-6; TRBD1 matches at 10 bases. The germline CDR1 and CDR2 sequences are MNHEY and SMNVEV (reference sequence). Trimming removed 5 bases from V and 6 bases from J; junction bases left unmatched: 4. The CDR3 consists of 15 residues. As DNA, the CDR3 is TGTGCCAGCAGTCCCCGGGACAGGGGTAATTCACCCCTCCACTTT. Amino acid sequence: CASSPRDRGNSPLHF.

Notes on this clone: This sample also contains other DNA sequences that code for the same CDR3. The chain employs TRBV29-1 and TRBJ2-5, with D possibly being TRBD1 or TRBD2 (5 bases each). Germline V CDR1 and CDR2: SQVTM, ANQGSEA. The CDR3 runs to 12 residues. Trimming left V 0 bases short and J 3 bases short, with 5 bases between. Here the CDR3 DNA reads TGCAGCGTTGAAGAGGGGGAAGAGACCCAGTACTTC. Its translation: CSVEEGEETQYF.

In its sample, this clone was seen once. This rearrangement joins TRBV3-1 (or the pseudogene TRBV3-2) to TRBJ2-1; TRBD2 agrees at 8 bases. Trimming at V came to 3 bases and at J to 7 bases, leaving 5 bases not matched to a gene. This CDR3 comprises 14 residues. Germline CDR1 reads LGHDT; CDR2 reads YNNKEL (reference sequence). The CDR3 loop reads CASSQAGTRNEQFF. In nucleotides, the CDR3 is TGTGCCAGCAGCCAGGCCGGGACTAGGAATGAGCAGTTCTTC.

The chain couples TRBV29-1 to TRBJ2-1, with D tentatively TRBD1 (5 bases). The CDR3 totals 16 residues. Deletions cut 2 bases from V and 0 bases from J, with 14 bases between. Germline V gene data show CDR1 as SQVTM and CDR2 as ANQGSEA. In nucleotides, the CDR3 is TGCAGCGTTGAAACATTGGGGCTTGGCTCCTACAATGAGCAGTTCTTC. It yields the protein CSVETLGLGSYNEQFF.